This T cell receptor beta chain is from a study of molecular identifiers for immune sequencing clone quantification. General study points: Spiked Jurkat TCR RNA equivalent to one cell reportedly surfaced among some 1 million naive cells.

It was from around 20,000 to 1,000,000 sorted cells, with 10%, 30% or 50% RNA, that naive CD8 libraries came. Turning to this clonotype: Its cognate antigen is unknown.

It was with previously described methods and listed TCR primers that bulk TCR libraries were made. Via MiXCR, TCRdb re-called the PCR reads, giving one row per CDR3 protein. The sample has some 680,000 distinct CDR3 sequences, 25% seen once. This CDR3 region has 15 residues. Trimming pared 6 bases from V and 4 bases from J, leaving 19 bases between. The germline gives CDR1 GTSNPN, CDR2 SVGIG (reference sequence). The sample was naive CD8+ T cells from blood, with Jurkat cell RNA spiked in. Subset given: FACS-sorted CD8+CD4-CCR7+CD45RA+ naive T cells. The genes are TRBV30 and TRBJ2-1; D may be TRBD2 (5 bases). This sequence originates from a human donor in good health. Some libraries in this study had Jurkat cell RNA spiked in. CDR3 loop: CACSGIPPWYNEQFF. Here the CDR3 DNA reads TGTGCCTGTTCGGGAATCCCGCCCTGGTACAATGAGCAGTTCTTC.